The clone carrying this T cell receptor beta chain was counted a few times. The antigen is unknown. Unique molecular identifiers were affixed to single, distinct cDNA molecules. TCRdb ran MiXCR on the 5' RACE reads and lists one entry per CDR3 protein. Here the sample spans about 34,000 distinct CDR3 sequences, about 6% being singletons. Deletions cut 6 bases from V and 2 bases from J, with 15 bases between. This CDR3 contains 15 residues. Germline V gene sequence: CDR1 SGHTA, CDR2 FQGTGA. The record originates from a study of early T cells in non-severe SARS-CoV-2 infection. Study-wide context: Sequenced material consisted of bulk RNA (from unsorted whole blood), and chains were unpaired.

Study observations and caveats: Matches to VDJdb favored anti-spike CD8 responses and missed private and CD4 specificities.

This rearrangement joins TRBV7-3 to TRBJ2-3, with a possible D match to TRBD2 (6 bases). The receptor's source is an adult who was a healthcare worker with PCR-confirmed SARS-CoV-2 infection or an uninfected control (not recorded which). The sample taken for sequencing was whole blood. The DNA for the CDR3 is TGTGCCAGCAGACCGCCGGGACTTATCACAGATACGCAGTATTTT. This encodes CASRPPGLITDTQYF.